This T cell receptor (beta chain) was captured in a study of CD8 T cells in ankylosing spondylitis. Overall study results and limits: A motif in TCR beta, a set of fewer than ten highly homologous variants, appeared characteristic of ankylosing spondylitis blood.

This clonotype was detected only a few times. The antigen is undetermined. Preparation of TCR beta libraries was done by quantitative 5'-RACE with molecular barcodes. TCRdb fed the 5' RACE reads into MiXCR, producing one record per CDR3 protein. Among 250,000 to 400,000 distinct CDR3 sequences listed, around 10% were seen once. This TCR derives from a female donor with ankylosing spondylitis or in good health (not recorded which). The source material was blood, either unsorted or a sorted T cell fraction (not recorded which).

CDR3 sequence reads: CASSSGYTDTQYF. The CDR3 nucleotides read TGTGCCAGCAGTTCAGGCTATACAGATACGCAGTATTTT. The rearrangement uses TRBV27 and TRBJ2-3; D is unresolved. The germline V and J ends were trimmed by 4 bases and 3 bases, with 8 bases remaining between them. Germline V gene data show CDR1 as MNHEY and CDR2 as SMNVEV (reference sequence). The CDR3 totals 13 residues.